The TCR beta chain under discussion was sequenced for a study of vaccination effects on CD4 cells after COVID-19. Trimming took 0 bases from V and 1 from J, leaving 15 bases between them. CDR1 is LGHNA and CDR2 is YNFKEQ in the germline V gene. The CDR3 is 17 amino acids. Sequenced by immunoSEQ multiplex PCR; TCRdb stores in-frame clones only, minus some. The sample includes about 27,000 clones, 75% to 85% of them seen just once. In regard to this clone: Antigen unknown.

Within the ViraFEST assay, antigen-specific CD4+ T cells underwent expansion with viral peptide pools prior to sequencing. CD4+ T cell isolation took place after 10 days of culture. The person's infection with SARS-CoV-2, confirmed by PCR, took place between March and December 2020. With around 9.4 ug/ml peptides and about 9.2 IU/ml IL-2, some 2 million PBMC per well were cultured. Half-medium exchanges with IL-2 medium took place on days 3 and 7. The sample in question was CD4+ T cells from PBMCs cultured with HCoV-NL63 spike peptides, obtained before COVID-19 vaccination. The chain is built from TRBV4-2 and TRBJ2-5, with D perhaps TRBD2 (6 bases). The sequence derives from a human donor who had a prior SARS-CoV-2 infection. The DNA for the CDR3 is TGTGCCAGCAGCCAAGATTTGGTGGGAGGAACCCAAGAGACCCAGTACTTC. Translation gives CASSQDLVGGTQETQYF.